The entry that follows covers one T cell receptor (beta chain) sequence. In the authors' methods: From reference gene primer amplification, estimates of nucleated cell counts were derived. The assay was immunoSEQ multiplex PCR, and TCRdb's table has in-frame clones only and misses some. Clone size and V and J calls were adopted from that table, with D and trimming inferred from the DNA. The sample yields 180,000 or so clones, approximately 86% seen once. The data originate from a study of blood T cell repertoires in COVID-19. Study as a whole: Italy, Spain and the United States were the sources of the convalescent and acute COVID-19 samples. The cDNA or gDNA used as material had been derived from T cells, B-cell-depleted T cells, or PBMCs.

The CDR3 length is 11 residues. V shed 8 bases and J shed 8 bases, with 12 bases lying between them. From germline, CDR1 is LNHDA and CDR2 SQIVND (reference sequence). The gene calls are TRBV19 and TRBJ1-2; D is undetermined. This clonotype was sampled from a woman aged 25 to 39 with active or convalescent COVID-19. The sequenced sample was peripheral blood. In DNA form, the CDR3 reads TGTGCCAGTCGAAGGGCGGGGGGCTACACCTTC. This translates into CASRRAGGYTF.